The rows below give T cell receptor beta chains drawn from one sample of a study of OX40 agonist ivuxolimab in advanced cancers. Assay used: immunoSEQ multiplex PCR; TCRdb lists only in-frame clones, some missing. The table lists roughly 24,000 clones, 80% to 85% of them singletons. Sequenced material: CD4+ or CD8+ T cells sorted from blood, taken in a trial of the OX40 agonist ivuxolimab. Every receptor here comes from an adult with an advanced solid tumor such as melanoma, head and neck, liver or kidney cancer. Each CDR3 is given with its conserved first and last residue. The order of the fields is D gene, J gene, clone size, V gene, CDR3 protein, CDR3 DNA. A D gene is named only where the DNA matches it firmly. A clone size is listed for some rows: how often the clone was seen (once, few, many), or a class if it is expanded.

>-|TRBJ2-2|once|TRBV9
CASSVASPTGELFF
TGTGCCAGCAGCGTAGCTAGCCCCACCGGGGAGCTGTTTTTT
>-|TRBJ2-5|-|TRBV5-5
CASSLLATRDETQYF
TGTGCCAGCAGCTTGCTCGCTACCCGAGATGAGACCCAGTACTTC
>-|TRBJ2-7|-|TRBV9
CASSVSEGGFYEQYF
TGTGCCAGCAGCGTATCAGAAGGAGGGTTCTACGAGCAGTACTTC
>TRBD1|TRBJ2-6|once|TRBV4-3
CASSQAPGQGIAGANVLTF
TGCGCCAGCAGCCAAGCTCCGGGACAGGGGATCGCTGGGGCCAACGTCCTGACTTTC
>TRBD1|TRBJ1-2|-|TRBV6-5
CASSSGQGGGYTF
TGTGCCAGCAGTTCGGGACAGGGAGGGGGCTACACCTTC
>-|TRBJ1-1|-|TRBV11-3
CASSLDGVEAFF
TGTGCCAGCAGCTTAGATGGGGTAGAAGCTTTCTTT
>-|TRBJ2-3|-|TRBV9
CASSVDGTPLSQYF
TGTGCCAGCAGCGTAGACGGGACCCCCCTATCGCAGTATTTT
>TRBD1|TRBJ2-2|-|TRBV14
CASSQEPGGIGELFF
TGTGCCAGCAGCCAAGAACCAGGGGGCATCGGGGAGCTGTTTTTT
>-|TRBJ2-1|-|TRBV5-6
CASSFGDANEQFF
TGTGCCAGCAGCTTTGGAGATGCCAATGAGCAGTTCTTC
>-|TRBJ2-1|-|TRBV27
CASSFFGRGLDNEQFF
TGTGCCAGCAGTTTTTTCGGCAGGGGCTTGGACAATGAGCAGTTCTTC
>TRBD2|TRBJ2-7|-|TRBV27
CASCLAGSYEQYF
TGTGCCAGCTGCTTAGCGGGATCCTACGAGCAGTACTTC
>-|TRBJ2-3|-|TRBV7-9
CASSSRGAGTDTQYF
TGTGCCAGCAGCTCACGGGGGGCCGGCACAGATACGCAGTATTTT
>-|TRBJ2-7|-|TRBV11-2
CASSSLSGVQTYEQYF
TGTGCCAGCAGCTCCCTTTCGGGGGTCCAGACCTACGAGCAGTACTTC
>TRBD1|TRBJ2-5|-|TRBV27
CASSFTRTGGGETQYF
TGTGCCAGCAGTTTCACACGGACAGGGGGAGGAGAGACCCAGTACTTC
>-|TRBJ2-7|-|TRBV5-8
CASSLADGRYEQYF
TGTGCCAGCAGCTTGGCAGACGGGCGCTACGAGCAGTACTTC
>TRBD1|TRBJ1-4|-|TRBV6-5
CASSYSKGAGDEKLFF
TGTGCCAGCAGTTACTCGAAGGGGGCTGGGGATGAAAAACTGTTTTTT
>-|TRBJ2-3|-|TRBV7-9
CASSSGRVGDTQYF
TGTGCCAGCAGCTCAGGACGGGTGGGAGATACGCAGTATTTT